The 5 T cell receptor beta chains in this list originate from one sample, sequenced in a study of PD-L1 blockade in urothelial cancer. The time point: peripheral blood 6 weeks after treatment start. TCRdb keeps only in-frame clones here, not all; method: immunoSEQ multiplex PCR. The sample has 45,000 to 60,000 clones, 85% to 90% seen once; the top ten hold 2% to 3%. Sequencing was performed on PBMCs, taken around atezolizumab (anti-PD-L1) treatment. These TCRs come from a man in his sixties with urothelial cancer.

The chain uses TRBV15 and TRBJ2-3; 7 bases agree with TRBD1. This CDR3 has 17 amino acids. Germline V gene sequence: CDR1 LNHNV, CDR2 YYDKDF (reference sequence). With 1 base clipped from V and 6 bases from J, the junction kept 13 bases outside the gene matches. CDR3 DNA sequence: TGTGCCACCAGCAGAGGGCCGGCAGGGGGTAGTATGGATACGCAGTATTTT. Translation: CATSRGPAGGSMDTQYF.

This chain joins TRBV7-2 and TRBJ1-5, with D unclear. Trimming shortened V by 3 bases and J by 0 bases, and 9 bases separated the two germline ends. CDR1 and CDR2 (germline): SGHTA, FQGNSA. The length of the CDR3 is 15 residues. CDR3 in amino acids: CASSFSSLSNQPQHF. The CDR3 DNA reads TGTGCCAGCAGCTTTAGCAGCCTTAGCAATCAGCCCCAGCATTTT.

The rearrangement uses TRBV14 and TRBJ2-5; D may be TRBD1 (7 bases). This CDR3 comprises 17 residues. The V end was cut by 2 bases, the J end by 5 bases, with 21 bases between. Germline loops: CDR1 SGHDN, CDR2 FVKESK. The CDR3 reads CASSQKGQTGTRETQYF. CDR3 in DNA: TGTGCCAGCAGCCAAAAAGGCCAGACAGGGACTCGGGAGACCCAGTACTTC.

This chain joins TRBV19 and TRBJ2-2; 12 bases are shared with TRBD2. The length of the CDR3 is 17 residues. Losses at the gene ends were 4 bases for V and 1 base for J; bases not matched to a gene: 4. Per the germline V gene, CDR1 is LNHDA and CDR2 is SQIVND (reference sequence). CDR3 bases: TGTGCCAGTAGTACCGGGACTAGCGGGTTGAACACCGGGGAGCTGTTTTTT. Amino acid sequence: CASSTGTSGLNTGELFF.

This sequence joins TRBV5-1 and TRBJ2-1, with TRBD2 as a possible D gene (6 bases). Trimming cost V 0 bases and J 1 base, with 11 bases left between them. The CDR3 is 16 residues long. Germline CDR1 SGHRS, CDR2 YFSETQ. CDR3 amino acids: CASSLAGLLSYNEQFF. CDR3 in DNA: TGCGCCAGCAGCTTGGCGGGACTGCTATCCTACAATGAGCAGTTCTTC.